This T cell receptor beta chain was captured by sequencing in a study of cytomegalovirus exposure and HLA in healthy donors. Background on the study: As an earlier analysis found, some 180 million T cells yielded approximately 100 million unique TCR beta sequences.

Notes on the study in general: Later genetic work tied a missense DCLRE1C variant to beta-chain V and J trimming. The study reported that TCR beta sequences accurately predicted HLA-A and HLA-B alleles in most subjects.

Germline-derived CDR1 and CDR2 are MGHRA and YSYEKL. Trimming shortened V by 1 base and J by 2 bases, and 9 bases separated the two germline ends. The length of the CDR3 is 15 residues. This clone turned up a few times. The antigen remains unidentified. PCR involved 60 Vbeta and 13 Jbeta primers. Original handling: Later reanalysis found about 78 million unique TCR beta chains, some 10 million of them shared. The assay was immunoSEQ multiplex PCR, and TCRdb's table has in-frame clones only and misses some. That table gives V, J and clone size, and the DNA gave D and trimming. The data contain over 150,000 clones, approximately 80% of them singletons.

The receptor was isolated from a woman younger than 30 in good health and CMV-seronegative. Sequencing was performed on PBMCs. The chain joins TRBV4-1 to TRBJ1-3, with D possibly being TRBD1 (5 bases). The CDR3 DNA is TGCGCCAGCAGCCAAGGGACAAGTCCTGGAAACACCATATATTTT. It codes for CASSQGTSPGNTIYF.